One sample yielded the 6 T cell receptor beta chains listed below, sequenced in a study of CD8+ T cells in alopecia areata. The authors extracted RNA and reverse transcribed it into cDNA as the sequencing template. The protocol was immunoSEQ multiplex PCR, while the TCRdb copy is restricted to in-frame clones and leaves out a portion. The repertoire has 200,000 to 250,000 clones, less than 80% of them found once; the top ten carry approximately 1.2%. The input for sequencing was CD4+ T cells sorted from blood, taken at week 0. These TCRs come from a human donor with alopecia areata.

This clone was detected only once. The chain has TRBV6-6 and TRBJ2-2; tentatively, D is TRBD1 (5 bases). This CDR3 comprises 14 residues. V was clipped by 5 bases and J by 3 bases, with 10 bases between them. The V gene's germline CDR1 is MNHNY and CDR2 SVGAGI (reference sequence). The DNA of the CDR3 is TGTGCCAGCAGTACAGGCGCCTACACCGGGGAGCTGTTTTTT. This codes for CASSTGAYTGELFF.

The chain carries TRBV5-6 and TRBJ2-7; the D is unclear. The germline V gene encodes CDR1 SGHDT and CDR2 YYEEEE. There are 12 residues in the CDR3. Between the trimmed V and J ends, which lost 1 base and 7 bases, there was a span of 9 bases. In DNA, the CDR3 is TGTGCCAGCAGCTTGAATACCAGGGAGCAGTACTTC. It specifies CASSLNTREQYF.

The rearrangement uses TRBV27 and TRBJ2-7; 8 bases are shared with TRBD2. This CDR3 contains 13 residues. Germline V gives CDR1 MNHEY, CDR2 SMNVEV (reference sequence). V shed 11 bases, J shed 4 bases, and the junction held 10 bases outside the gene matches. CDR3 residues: CASGGTSEYEQYF. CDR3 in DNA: TGTGCCTCGGGAGGGACTAGTGAATACGAGCAGTACTTC.

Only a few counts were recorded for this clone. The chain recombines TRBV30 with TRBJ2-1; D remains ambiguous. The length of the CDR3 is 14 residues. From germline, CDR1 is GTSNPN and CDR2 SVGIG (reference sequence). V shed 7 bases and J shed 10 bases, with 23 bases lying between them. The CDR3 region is CASSREDFTKEQFF. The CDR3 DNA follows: TGTGCCTCATCACGCGAAGACTTCACTAAAGAGCAGTTCTTC.

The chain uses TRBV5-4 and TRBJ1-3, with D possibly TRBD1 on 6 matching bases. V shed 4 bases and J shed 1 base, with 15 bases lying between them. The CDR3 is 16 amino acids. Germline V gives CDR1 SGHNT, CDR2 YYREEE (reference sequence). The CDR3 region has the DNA TGTGCCAGCAGCGATGACAGGACCCGGTCTGGAAACACCATATATTTT. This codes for CASSDDRTRSGNTIYF.

CDR3 nucleotides: TGTGCCAGCAACAGTCCTTCGAGCTCCTACGAGCAGTACTTC. This gives the protein CASNSPSSSYEQYF. The J gene is TRBJ2-7, the V gene TRBV7-2; D is uncertain. This CDR3 has 14 amino acids. From germline, CDR1 is SGHTA and CDR2 FQGNSA. Trimming left V 7 bases short and J 0 bases short, with 13 bases between.